This TCR beta chain stems from a study of shared clonotypes between healthy human individuals. Looking at the study overall: Per donor, CD8 memory used one plate, CD8 naive used two, CD4 memory used three and CD4 naive used three.

TCRdb keeps only in-frame clones here, not all; method: immunoSEQ multiplex PCR. Of approximately 2.3 million clones detected, 85% to 95% appear once; the ten largest clones hold approximately 0.4%. As for this clone: Its target is unknown.

Study-wide points: Relative to their counterparts shared across all four donors, non-shared clonotypes exhibited diminished generation probabilities. Generally, naive subsets came out with larger estimated richness than memory subsets.

CDR3 length equals 14 residues. Trimming shortened V by 7 bases and J by 4 bases, and 17 bases separated the two germline ends. The V gene's germline CDR1 is MDHEN and CDR2 SYDVKM. The source is a man in his late teens or twenties in good health. Some clones in this sample may be carry-over from other donors' samples. The sample taken for sequencing was naive CD4+ T cells from PBMCs. Specified subset: CD45RA+ positively selected. The chain couples TRBV28 to TRBJ2-7; a possible D gene is TRBD1 (5 bases). CDR3 amino acids: CASNSKGRGYEQYF. The CDR3 DNA sequence: TGTGCCAGCAACTCCAAGGGAAGGGGTTACGAGCAGTACTTC. Looking up the rest from reference TRBV28 and TRBJ2-7 gives the full variable domain: DVKVTQSSRYLVKRTGEKVFLECVQDMDHENMFWYRQDPGLGLRLIYFSYDVKMKEKGDIPEGYSVSREKKERFSLILESASTNQTSMYLCASNSKGRGYEQYFGPGTRLTVT.